This T cell receptor beta chain stems from a study of T cell clones after liver transplantation. Germline loops: CDR1 SGDLS, CDR2 YYNGEE. The CDR3 extends over 13 amino acids. V dropped 0 bases and J dropped 4 bases, with 5 bases sitting between them. Repertoires were generated with immunoSEQ multiplex PCR, while TCRdb's copy carries only in-frame clones and drops some. This repertoire shows about 70,000 clones, under 90% found once; its top ten account for about 0.79%. The TCR sequence derives from a human patient who received a liver transplant. Some of the T cells may derive from the graft donor. The source was CD4+ T cells from blood, collected 12 months after liver transplant. The chain carries TRBV9 and TRBJ1-3; no definite D call. The CDR3 nucleotides are TGTGCCAGCAGCGTAGGGAGCGGAAACACCATATATTTT. Its protein is CASSVGSGNTIYF. The variable domain in full, with the rest retrieved from reference TRBV9 and TRBJ1-3, is DSGVTQTPKHLITATGQRVTLRCSPRSGDLSVYWYQQSLDQGLQFLIQYYNGEERAKGNILERFSAQQFPDLHSELNLSSLELGDSALYFCASSVGSGNTIYFGEGSWLTVV.